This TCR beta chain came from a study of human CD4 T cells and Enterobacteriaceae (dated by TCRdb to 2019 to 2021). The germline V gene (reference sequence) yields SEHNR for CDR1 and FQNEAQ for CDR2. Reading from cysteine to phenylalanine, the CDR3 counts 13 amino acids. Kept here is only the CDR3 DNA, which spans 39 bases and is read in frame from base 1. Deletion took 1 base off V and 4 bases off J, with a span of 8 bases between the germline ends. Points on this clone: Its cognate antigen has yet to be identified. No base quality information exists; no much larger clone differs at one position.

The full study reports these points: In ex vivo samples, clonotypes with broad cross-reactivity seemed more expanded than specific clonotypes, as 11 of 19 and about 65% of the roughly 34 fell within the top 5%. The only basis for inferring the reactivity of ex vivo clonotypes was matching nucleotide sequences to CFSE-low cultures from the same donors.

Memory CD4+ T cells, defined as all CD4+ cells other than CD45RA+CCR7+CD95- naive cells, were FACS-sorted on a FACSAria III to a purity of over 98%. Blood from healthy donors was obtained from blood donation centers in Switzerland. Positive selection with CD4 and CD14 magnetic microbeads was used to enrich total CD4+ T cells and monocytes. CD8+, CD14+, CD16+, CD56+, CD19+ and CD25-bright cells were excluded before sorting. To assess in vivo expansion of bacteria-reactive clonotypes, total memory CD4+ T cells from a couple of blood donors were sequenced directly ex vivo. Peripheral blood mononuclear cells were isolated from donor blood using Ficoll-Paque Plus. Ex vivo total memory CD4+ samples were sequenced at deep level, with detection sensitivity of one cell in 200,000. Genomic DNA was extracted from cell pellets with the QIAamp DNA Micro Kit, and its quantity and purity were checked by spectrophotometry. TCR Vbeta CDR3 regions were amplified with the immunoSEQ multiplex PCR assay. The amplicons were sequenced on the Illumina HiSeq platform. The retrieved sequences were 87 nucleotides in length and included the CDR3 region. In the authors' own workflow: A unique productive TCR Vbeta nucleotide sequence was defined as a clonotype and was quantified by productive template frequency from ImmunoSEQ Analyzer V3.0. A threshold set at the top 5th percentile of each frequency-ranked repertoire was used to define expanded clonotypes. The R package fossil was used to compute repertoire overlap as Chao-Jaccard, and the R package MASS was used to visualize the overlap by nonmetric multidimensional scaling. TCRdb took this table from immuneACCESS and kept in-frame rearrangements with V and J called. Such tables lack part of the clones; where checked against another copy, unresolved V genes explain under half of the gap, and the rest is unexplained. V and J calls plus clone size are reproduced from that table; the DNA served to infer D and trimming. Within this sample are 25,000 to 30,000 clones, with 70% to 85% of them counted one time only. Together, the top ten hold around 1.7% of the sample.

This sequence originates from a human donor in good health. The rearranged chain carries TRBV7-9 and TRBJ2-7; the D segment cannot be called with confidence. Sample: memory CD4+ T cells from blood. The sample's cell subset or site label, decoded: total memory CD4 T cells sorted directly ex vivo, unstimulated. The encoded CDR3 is CASSLGLSYEQYF. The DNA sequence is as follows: TGTGCCAGCAGCTTAGGGTTAAGTTACGAGCAGTACTTC. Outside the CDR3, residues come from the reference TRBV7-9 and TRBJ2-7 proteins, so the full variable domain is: DTGVSQNPRHKITKRGQNVTFRCDPISEHNRLYWYRQTLGQGPEFLTYFQNEAQLEKSRLLSDRFSAERPKGSFSTLEIQRTEQGDSAMYLCASSLGLSYEQYFGPGTRLTVT.